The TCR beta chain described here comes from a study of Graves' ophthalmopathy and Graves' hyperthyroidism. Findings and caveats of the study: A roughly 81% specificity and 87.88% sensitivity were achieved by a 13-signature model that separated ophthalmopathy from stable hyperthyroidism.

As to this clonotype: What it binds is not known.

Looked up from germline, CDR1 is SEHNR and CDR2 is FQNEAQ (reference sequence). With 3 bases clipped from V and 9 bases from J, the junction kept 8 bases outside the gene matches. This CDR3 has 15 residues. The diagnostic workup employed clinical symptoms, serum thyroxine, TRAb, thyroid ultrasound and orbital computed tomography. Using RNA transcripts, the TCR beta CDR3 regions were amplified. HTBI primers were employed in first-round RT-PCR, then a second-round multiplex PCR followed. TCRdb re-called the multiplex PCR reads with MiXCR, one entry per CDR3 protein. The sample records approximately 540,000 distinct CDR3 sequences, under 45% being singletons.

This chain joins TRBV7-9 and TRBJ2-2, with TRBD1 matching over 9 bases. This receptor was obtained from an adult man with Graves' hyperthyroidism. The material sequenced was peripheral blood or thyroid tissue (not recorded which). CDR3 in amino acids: CASSLGQGKIRELFF. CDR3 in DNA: TGTGCCAGCAGCTTGGGACAGGGAAAGATCCGGGAGCTGTTTTTT.